This TCR beta chain was retrieved from a study of metastatic and nonmetastatic thyroid tumors. The overall study: Repertoires of blood and of tissue (tumor or nodule) from malignant and benign thyroid patients were compared.

This clone was detected ten times or more. The antigen is unknown. Methods used by the authors: The study built a papillary thyroid cancer distant-metastasis classifier from CDR3 differences across clinicopathological groups. TCRdb reanalyzed the PCR reads with MiXCR. The V and J calls were not made by the authors but by TCRdb's processing. The sample yields about 25,000 clones, roughly 20% seen once. Overall study results and limits: In blood and tumor, TCR beta diversity was reportedly significantly higher in malignant thyroid tumors than in benign nodules.

The CDR3 is 15 residues long. Every patient underwent thyroid surgery untreated. The sample taken for sequencing was blood. This chain joins TRBV3-2 and TRBJ2-3; the D call of TRBD2 is as the table states it, not checked on the DNA. TRBV3-2 is annotated as a pseudogene. This TCR derives from a male donor with papillary thyroid cancer or a benign thyroid nodule (not recorded which). Some clones in this sample may be carry-over from other donors' samples. In nucleotides, the CDR3 is TGTGCCAGCAGCCACCAAGGGAGGGGCCCAGATACGCAGTATTTT. Residues: CASSHQGRGPDTQYF.